This TCR beta chain came from a study of shared clonotypes between healthy human individuals. Study-level findings and limits: Around 5% of naive CD4 clonotypes were common to a handful of donors.

As to this clone: Its antigen is not identified.

Libraries were prepared by immunoSEQ multiplex PCR; TCRdb keeps only in-frame clonotypes and omits some of them. The table has about 640,000 clones, roughly 78% seen once; the top ten hold 1.8%. Trimming left V 5 bases short and J 6 bases short, with 14 bases between. Per germline, CDR1 SGHTA and CDR2 FQGNSA. CDR3 length: 14 amino acids. This clonotype was sampled from a woman aged 30 to 39 in good health. The chain recombines TRBV7-2 with TRBJ2-1; D is unresolved. The sample taken for sequencing was memory CD4+ T cells sorted from blood. Subset specified: CD45RA-negative fraction. The chain's CDR3 is CASSPAPSSNEQFF. The CDR3 region has the DNA TGTGCCAGCAGCCCCGCCCCCTCCAGCAATGAGCAGTTCTTC. The whole variable domain, remainder taken from reference TRBV7-2 and TRBJ2-1, is GAGVSQSPSNKVTEKGKDVELRCDPISGHTALYWYRQSLGQGLEFLIYFQGNSAPDKSGLPSDRFSAERTGGSVSTLTIQRTQQEDSAVYLCASSPAPSSNEQFFGPGTRLTVL.